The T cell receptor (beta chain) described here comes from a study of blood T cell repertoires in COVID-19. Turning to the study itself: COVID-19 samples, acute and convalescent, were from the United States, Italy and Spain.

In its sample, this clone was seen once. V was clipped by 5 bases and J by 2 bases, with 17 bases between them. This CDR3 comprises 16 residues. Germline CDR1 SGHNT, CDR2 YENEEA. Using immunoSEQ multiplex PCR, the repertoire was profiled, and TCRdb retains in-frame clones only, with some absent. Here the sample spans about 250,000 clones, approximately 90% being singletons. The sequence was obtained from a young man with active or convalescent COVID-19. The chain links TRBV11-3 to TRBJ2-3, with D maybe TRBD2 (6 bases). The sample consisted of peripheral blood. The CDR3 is CASSPRAGQLTDTQYF. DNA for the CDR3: TGTGCCAGCAGCCCTCGGGCGGGGCAACTCACAGATACGCAGTATTTT.